This TCR beta chain was sequenced in a study of cytomegalovirus exposure and HLA in healthy donors. In this sample, this clone turned up a few times. The ends were cut back, 4 bases at V and 6 bases at J, with 17 bases in the middle. The CDR3 consists of 15 residues. The germline CDR1 and CDR2 sequences are LNHDA and SQIVND (reference sequence). Primers: 60 Vbeta forward and 13 Jbeta reverse. Generated by immunoSEQ multiplex PCR, the TCRdb table keeps only in-frame clones and is missing some. The sample carries about 91,000 clones, 78% recorded once. The rearrangement uses TRBV19 and TRBJ2-3; D perhaps matches TRBD2 (5 bases). The specimen sequenced was PBMCs. The TCR originated in a male donor in good health and CMV-seropositive. CDR3 in amino acids: CASSKDASIPDTQYF. The CDR3 DNA follows: TGTGCCAGTAGTAAGGATGCTAGCATTCCGGATACGCAGTATTTT. Filled out from reference TRBV19 and TRBJ2-3, the complete variable domain reads DGGITQSPKYLFRKEGQNVTLSCEQNLNHDAMYWYRQDPGQGLRLIYYSQIVNDFQKGDIAEGYSVSREKKESFPLTVTSAQKNPTAFYLCASSKDASIPDTQYFGPGTRLTVL.